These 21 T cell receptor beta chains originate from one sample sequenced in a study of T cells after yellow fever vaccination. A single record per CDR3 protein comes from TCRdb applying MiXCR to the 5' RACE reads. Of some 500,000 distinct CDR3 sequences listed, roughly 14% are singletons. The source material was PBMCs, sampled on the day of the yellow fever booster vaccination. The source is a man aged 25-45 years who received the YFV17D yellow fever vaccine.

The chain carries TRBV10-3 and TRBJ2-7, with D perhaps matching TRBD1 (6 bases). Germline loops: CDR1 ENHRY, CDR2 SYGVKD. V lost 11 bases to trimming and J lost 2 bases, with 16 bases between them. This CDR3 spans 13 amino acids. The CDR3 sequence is CAVGFGGAYEQYF. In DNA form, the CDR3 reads TGTGCCGTCGGATTTGGGGGCGCCTACGAGCAGTACTTC.

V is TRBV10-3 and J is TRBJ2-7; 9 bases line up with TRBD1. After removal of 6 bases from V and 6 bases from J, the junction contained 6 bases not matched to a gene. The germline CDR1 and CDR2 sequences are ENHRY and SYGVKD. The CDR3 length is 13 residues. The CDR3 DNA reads TGTGCCATCAGGGGACAGGGATATAGCGAGCAGTACTTC. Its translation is CAIRGQGYSEQYF.

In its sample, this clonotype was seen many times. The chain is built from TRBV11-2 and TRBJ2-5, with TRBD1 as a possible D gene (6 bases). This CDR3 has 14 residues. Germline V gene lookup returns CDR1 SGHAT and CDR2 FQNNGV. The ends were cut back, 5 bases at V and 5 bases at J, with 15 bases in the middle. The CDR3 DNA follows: TGTGCCAGCAGCGTCAACAGGGTTACCGAGACCCAGTACTTC. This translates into CASSVNRVTETQYF. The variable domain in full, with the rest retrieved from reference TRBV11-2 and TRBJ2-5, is EAGVAQSPRYKIIEKRQSVAFWCNPISGHATLYWYQQILGQGPKLLIQFQNNGVVDDSQLPKDRFSAERLKGVDSTLKIQPAKLEDSAVYLCASSVNRVTETQYFGPGTRLLVL.

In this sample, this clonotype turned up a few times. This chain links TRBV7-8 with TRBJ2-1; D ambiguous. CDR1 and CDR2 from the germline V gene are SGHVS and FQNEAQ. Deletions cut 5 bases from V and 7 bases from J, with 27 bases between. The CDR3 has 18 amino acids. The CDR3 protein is CASSLRPILLSSKNEQFF. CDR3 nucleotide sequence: TGTGCCAGCAGCCTCCGTCCAATACTTTTGAGTAGCAAGAATGAGCAGTTCTTC. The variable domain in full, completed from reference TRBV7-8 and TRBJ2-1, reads GAGVSQSPRYKVAKRGQDVALRCDPISGHVSLFWYQQALGQGPEFLTYFQNEAQLDKSGLPSDRFFAERPEGSVSTLKIQRTQQEDSAVYLCASSLRPILLSSKNEQFFGPGTRLTVL.

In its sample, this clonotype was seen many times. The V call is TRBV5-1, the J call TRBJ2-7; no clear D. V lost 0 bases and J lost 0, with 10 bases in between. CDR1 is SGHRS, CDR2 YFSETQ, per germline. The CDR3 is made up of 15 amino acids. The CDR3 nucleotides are TGCGCCAGCAGCTTGGTTGGTTCTAGCTCCTACGAGCAGTACTTC. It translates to CASSLVGSSSYEQYF.

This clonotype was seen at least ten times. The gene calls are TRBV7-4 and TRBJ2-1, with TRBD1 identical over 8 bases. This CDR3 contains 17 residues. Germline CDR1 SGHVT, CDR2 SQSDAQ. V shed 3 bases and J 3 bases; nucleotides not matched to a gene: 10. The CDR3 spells CASSFHPRGRLYNEQFF. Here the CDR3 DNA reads TGTGCCAGCAGCTTCCATCCCAGGGGGCGCCTCTACAATGAGCAGTTCTTC.

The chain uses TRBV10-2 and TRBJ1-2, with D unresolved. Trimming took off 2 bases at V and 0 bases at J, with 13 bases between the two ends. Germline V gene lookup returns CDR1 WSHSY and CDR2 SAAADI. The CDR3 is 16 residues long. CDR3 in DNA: TGCGCCAGCAGTGAGACACCAGGAGGAGCTAACTATGGCTACACCTTC. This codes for CASSETPGGANYGYTF.

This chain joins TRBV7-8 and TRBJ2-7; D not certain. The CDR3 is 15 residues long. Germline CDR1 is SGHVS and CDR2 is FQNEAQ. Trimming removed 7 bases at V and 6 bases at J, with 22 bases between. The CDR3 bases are TGTGCCAGCACCCAATACCGGGCCTCACACGGCGAGCAGTACTTC. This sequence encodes CASTQYRASHGEQYF.

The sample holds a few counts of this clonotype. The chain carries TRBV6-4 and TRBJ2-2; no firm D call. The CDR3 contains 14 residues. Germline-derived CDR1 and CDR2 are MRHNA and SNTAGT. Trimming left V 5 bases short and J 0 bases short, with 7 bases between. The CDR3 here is CASSSTSNTGELFF. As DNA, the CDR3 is TGTGCCAGCAGTTCCACTTCGAACACCGGGGAGCTGTTTTTT.

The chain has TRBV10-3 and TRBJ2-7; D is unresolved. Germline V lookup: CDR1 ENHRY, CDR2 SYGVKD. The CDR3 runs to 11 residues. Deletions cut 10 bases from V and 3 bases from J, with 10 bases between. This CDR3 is CATQSLYEQYF. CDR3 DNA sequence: TGTGCCACACAAAGTCTCTACGAGCAGTACTTC.

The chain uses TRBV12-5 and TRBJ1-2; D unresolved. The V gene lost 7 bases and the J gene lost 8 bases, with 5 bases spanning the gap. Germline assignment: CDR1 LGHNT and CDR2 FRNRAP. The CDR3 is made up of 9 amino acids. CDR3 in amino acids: CASAPGYTF. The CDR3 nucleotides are TGTGCTAGTGCACCCGGCTACACCTTC. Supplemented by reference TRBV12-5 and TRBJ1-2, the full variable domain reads DARVTQTPRHKVTEMGQEVTMRCQPILGHNTVFWYRQTMMQGLELLAYFRNRAPLDDSGMPKDRFSAEMPDATLATLKIQPSEPRDSAVYFCASAPGYTFGSGTRLTVV.

CDR3 nucleotides: TGTGCCAGCAGCTCGAGTGGACAGGGCGTCCAGCCCCAGCATTTT. Its translation: CASSSSGQGVQPQHF. The V and J genes are TRBV5-6 and TRBJ1-5; 8 positions agree with TRBD1. The CDR3 is 15 amino acids. V trimming: 3 bases; J trimming: 7 bases; junction bases outside the gene matches: 9. Germline V lookup: CDR1 SGHDT, CDR2 YYEEEE.

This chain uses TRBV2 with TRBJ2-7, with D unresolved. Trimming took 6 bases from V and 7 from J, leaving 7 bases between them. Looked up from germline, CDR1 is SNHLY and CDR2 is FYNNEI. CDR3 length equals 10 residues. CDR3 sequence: CASRFTEQYF. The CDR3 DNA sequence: TGTGCCAGCAGGTTTACAGAGCAGTACTTC.

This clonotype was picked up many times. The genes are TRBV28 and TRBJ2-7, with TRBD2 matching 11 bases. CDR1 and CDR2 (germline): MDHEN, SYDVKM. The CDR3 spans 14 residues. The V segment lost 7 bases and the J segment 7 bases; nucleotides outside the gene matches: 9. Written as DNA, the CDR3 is TGTGCCAGCACCGCCGGGACTAGCGGTTTGGAGCAGTACTTC. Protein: CASTAGTSGLEQYF.

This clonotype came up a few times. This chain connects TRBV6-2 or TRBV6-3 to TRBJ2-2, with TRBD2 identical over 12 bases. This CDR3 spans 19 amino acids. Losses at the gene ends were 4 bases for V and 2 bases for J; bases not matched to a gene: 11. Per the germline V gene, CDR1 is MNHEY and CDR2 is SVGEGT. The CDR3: CASSFPRTSGVPNTGELFF. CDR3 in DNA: TGTGCCAGCAGTTTTCCCCGGACTAGCGGGGTACCAAACACCGGGGAGCTGTTTTTT.

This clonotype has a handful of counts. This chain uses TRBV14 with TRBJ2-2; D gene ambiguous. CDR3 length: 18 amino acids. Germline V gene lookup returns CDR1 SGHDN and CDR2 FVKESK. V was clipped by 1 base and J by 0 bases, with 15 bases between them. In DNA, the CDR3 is TGTGCCAGCAGCCAAGTAGATATGGGTTGGGCGAACACCGGGGAGCTGTTTTTT. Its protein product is CASSQVDMGWANTGELFF.

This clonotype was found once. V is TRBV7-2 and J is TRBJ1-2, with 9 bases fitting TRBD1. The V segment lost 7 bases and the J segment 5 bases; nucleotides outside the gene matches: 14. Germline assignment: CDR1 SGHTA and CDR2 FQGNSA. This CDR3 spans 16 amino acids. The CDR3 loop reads CASTQERDRALYGYTF. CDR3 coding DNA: TGTGCCAGCACCCAAGAAAGGGACAGGGCTCTGTATGGCTACACCTTC.

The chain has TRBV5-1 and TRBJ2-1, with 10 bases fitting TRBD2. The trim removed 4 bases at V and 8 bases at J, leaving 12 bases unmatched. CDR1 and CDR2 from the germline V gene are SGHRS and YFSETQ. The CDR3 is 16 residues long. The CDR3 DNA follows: TGCGCCAGCAGCCCTCCTGGGCTAGCGGGAGTTGATGAGCAGTTCTTC. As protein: CASSPPGLAGVDEQFF. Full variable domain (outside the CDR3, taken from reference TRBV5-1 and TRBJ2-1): KAGVTQTPRYLIKTRGQQVTLSCSPISGHRSVSWYQQTPGQGLQFLFEYFSETQRNKGNFPGRFSGRQFSNSRSEMNVSTLELGDSALYLCASSPPGLAGVDEQFFGPGTRLTVL.

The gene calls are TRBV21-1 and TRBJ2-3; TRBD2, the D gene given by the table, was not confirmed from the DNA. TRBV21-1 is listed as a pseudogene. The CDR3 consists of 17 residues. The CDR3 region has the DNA TGTGCCAGCAGCCCCCGCCGTTGGTGTTACAGCACAGATACGCAGTATTTT. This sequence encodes CASSPRRWCYSTDTQYF.

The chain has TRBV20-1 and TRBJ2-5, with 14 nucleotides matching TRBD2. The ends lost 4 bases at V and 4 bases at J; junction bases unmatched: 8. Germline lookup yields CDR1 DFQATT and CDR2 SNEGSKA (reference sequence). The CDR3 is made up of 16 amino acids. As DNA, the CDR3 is TGCAGTGCTACCCTTGGGACTAGCGGGAGTCCAGAGACCCAGTACTTC. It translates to CSATLGTSGSPETQYF.

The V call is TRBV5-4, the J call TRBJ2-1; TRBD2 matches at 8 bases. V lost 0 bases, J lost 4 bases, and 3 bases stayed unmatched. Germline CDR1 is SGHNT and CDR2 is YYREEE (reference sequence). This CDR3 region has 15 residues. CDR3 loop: CASSLASGPYNEQFF. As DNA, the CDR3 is TGTGCCAGCAGCTTGGCTAGCGGGCCTTACAATGAGCAGTTCTTC.